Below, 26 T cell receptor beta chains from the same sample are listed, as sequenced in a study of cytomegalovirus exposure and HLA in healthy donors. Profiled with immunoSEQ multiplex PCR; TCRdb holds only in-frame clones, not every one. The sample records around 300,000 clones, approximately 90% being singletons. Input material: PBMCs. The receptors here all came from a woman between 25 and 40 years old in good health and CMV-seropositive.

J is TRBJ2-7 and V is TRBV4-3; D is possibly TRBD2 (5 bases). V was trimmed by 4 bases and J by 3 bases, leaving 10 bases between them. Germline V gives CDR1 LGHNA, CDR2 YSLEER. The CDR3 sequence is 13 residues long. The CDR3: CASSRGLVYEQYF. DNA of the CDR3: TGCGCCAGCAGCCGAGGACTTGTCTACGAGCAGTACTTC.

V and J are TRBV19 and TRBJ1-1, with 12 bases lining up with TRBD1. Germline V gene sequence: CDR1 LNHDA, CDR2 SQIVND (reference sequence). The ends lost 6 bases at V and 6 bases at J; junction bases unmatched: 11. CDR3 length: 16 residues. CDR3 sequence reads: CASSPGTGGALAEAFF. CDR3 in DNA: TGTGCCAGTAGCCCCGGGACAGGGGGCGCGTTGGCTGAAGCTTTCTTT.

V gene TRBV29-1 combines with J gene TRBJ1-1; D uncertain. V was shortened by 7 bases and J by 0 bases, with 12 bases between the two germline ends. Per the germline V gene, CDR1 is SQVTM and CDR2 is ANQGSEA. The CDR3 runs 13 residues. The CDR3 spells CSGGIRMNTEAFF. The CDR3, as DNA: TGCAGCGGAGGGATACGTATGAACACTGAAGCTTTCTTT. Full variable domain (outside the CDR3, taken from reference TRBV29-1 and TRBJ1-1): SAVISQKPSRDICQRGTSLTIQCQVDSQVTMMFWYRQQPGQSLTLIATANQGSEATYESGFVIDKFPISRPNLTFSTLTVSNMSPEDSSIYLCSGGIRMNTEAFFGQGTRLTVV.

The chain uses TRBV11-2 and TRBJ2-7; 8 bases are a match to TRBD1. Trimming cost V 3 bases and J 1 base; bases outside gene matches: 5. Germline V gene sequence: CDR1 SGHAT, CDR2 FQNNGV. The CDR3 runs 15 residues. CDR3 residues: CASSFQGARSYEQYF. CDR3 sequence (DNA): TGTGCCAGCAGCTTTCAGGGGGCTAGGTCCTACGAGCAGTACTTC. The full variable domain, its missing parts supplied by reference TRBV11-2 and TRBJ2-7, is EAGVAQSPRYKIIEKRQSVAFWCNPISGHATLYWYQQILGQGPKLLIQFQNNGVVDDSQLPKDRFSAERLKGVDSTLKIQPAKLEDSAVYLCASSFQGARSYEQYFGPGTRLTVT.

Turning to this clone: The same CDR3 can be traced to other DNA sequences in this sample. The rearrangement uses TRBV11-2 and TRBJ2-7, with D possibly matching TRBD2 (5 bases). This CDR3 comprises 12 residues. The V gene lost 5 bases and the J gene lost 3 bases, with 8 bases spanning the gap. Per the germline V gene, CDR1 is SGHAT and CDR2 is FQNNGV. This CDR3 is CASSLGDYEQYF. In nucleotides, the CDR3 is TGTGCCAGCAGCCTCGGGGACTACGAGCAGTACTTC.

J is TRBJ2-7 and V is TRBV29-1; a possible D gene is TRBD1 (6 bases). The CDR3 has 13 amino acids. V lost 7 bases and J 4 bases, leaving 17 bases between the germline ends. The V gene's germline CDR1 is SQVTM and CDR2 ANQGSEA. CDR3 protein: CSAQGPSVYEQYF. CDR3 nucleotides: TGCAGCGCCCAGGGGCCCTCTGTGTACGAGCAGTACTTC.

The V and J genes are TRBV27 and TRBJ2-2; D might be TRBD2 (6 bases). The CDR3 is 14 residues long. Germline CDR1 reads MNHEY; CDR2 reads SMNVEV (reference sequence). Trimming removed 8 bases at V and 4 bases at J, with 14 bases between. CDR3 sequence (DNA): TGTGCCAGCGTAGGGCGGGGAAGCACCGGGGAGCTGTTTTTT. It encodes CASVGRGSTGELFF.

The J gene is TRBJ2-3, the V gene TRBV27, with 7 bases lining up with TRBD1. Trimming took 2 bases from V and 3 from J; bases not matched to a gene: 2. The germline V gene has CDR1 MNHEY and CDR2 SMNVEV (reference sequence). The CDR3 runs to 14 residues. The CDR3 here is CASSLRGRTDTQYF. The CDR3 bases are TGTGCCAGCAGTTTAAGGGGGCGGACAGATACGCAGTATTTT.

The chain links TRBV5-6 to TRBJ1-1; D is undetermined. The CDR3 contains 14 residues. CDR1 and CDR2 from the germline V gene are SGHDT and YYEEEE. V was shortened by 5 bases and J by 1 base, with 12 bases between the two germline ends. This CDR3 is CASSYPTQNTEAFF. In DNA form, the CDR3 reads TGTGCCAGCAGTTATCCAACACAGAACACTGAAGCTTTCTTT.

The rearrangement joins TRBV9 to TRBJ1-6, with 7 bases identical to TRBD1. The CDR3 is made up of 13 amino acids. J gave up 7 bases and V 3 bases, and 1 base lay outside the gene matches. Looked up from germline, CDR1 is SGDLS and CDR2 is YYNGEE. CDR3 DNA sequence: TGTGCCAGCAGCGCGGGACAGAATTCACCCCTCCACTTT. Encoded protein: CASSAGQNSPLHF.

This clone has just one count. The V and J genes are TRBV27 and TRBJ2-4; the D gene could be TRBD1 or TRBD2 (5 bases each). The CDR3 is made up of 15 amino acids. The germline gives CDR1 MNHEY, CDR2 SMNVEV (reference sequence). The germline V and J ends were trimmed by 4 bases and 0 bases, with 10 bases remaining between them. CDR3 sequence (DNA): TGTGCCAGCAGTTCAGGGACGGTAGCCAAAAACATTCAGTACTTC. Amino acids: CASSSGTVAKNIQYF.

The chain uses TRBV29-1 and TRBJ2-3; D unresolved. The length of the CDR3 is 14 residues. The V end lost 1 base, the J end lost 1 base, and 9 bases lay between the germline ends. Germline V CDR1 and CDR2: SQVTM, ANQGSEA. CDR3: CSVEGERGTDTQYF. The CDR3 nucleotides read TGCAGCGTTGAAGGGGAAAGGGGCACAGATACGCAGTATTTT.

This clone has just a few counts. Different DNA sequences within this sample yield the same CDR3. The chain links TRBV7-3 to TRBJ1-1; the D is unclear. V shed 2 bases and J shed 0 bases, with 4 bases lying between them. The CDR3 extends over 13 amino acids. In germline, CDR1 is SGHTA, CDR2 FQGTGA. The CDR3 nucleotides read TGTGCCAGCAGCTTATACCTGAACACTGAAGCTTTCTTT. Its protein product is CASSLYLNTEAFF.

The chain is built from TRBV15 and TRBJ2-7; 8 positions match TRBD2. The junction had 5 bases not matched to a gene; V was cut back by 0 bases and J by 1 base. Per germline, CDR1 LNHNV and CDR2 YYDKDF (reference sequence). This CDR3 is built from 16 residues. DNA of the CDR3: TGTGCCACCAGCAGAGATCTGCCGGGGGGGTCCTACGAGCAGTACTTC. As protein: CATSRDLPGGSYEQYF.

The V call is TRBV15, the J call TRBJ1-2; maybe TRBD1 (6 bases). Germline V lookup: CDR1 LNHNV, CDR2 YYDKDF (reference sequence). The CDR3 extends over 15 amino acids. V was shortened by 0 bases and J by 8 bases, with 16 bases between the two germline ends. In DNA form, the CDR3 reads TGTGCCACCAGCAGAGACCCGGGGACACCATTCGGCTACACCTTC. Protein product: CATSRDPGTPFGYTF. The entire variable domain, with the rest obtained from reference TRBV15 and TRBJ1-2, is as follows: DAMVIQNPRYQVTQFGKPVTLSCSQTLNHNVMYWYQQKSSQAPKLLFHYYDKDFNNEADTPDNFQSRRPNTSFCFLDIRSPGLGDTAMYLCATSRDPGTPFGYTFGSGTRLTVV.

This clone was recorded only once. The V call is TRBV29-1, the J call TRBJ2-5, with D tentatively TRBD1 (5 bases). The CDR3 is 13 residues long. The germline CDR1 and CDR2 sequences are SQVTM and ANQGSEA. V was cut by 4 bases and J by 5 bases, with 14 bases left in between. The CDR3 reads CSVGGRMAETQYF. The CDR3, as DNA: TGCAGCGTTGGGGGCAGGATGGCCGAGACCCAGTACTTC.

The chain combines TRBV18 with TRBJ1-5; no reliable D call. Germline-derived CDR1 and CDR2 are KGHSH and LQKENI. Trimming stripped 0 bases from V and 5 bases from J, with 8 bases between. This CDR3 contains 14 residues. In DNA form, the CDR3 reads TGTGCCAGCTCACCACCGGGAAGCTATCAGCCCCAGCATTTT. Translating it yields CASSPPGSYQPQHF.

The CDR3 bases are TGTGCCAGCAGCACGACAGGGGGCAACGAGCAGTACTTC. Amino acid sequence: CASSTTGGNEQYF. The rearrangement joins TRBV5-5 to TRBJ2-7; TRBD1 aligns across 10 bases. The CDR3 extends over 13 amino acids. V lost 4 bases to trimming and J lost 5 bases; unmatched junction nucleotides: 3. The V gene's germline CDR1 is SGHKS and CDR2 YYEKEE (reference sequence).

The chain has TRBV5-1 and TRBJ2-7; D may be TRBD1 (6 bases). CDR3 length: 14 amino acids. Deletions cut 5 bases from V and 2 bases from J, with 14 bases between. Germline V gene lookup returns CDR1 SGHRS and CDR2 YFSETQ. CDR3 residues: CASSLTGQTYEQYF. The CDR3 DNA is TGCGCCAGCAGTCTCACCGGACAGACCTACGAGCAGTACTTC.

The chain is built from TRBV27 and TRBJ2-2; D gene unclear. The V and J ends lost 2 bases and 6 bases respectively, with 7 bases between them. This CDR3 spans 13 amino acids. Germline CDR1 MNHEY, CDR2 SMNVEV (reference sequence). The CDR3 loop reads CASSLGSPGELFF. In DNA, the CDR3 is TGTGCCAGCAGTTTAGGTAGCCCCGGGGAGCTGTTTTTT.

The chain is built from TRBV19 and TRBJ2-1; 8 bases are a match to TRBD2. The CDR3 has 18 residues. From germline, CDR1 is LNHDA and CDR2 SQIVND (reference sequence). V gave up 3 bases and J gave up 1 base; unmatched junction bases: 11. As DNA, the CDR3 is TGTGCCAGTAGTATTCGAACTAGCGGATCTATGTCCTACAATGAGCAGTTCTTC. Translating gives CASSIRTSGSMSYNEQFF.

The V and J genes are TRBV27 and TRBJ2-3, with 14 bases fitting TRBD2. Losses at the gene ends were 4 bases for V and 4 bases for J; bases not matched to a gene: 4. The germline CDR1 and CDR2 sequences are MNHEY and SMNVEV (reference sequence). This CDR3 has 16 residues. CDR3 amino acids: CASSSGLAGGSDTQYF. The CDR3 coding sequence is TGTGCCAGCAGTTCAGGACTAGCGGGAGGCTCAGATACGCAGTATTTT.

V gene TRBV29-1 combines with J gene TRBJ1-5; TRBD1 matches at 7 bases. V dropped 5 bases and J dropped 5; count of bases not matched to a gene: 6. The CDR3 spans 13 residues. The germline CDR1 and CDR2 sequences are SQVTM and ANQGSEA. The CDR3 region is CSVQTGTDQPQHF. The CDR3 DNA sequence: TGCAGCGTTCAGACAGGGACGGATCAGCCCCAGCATTTT.

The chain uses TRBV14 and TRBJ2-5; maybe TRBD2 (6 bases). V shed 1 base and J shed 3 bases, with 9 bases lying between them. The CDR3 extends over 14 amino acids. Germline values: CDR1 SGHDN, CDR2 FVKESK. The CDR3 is CASSQATSKETQYF. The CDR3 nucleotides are TGTGCCAGCAGCCAAGCTACTAGCAAAGAGACCCAGTACTTC.

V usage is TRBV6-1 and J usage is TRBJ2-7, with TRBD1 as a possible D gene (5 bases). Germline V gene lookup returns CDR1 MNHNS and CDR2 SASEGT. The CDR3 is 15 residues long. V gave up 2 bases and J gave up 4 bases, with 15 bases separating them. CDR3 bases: TGTGCCAGCAGTGAATTAGCAGGGTCCCAATACGAGCAGTACTTC. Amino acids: CASSELAGSQYEQYF.

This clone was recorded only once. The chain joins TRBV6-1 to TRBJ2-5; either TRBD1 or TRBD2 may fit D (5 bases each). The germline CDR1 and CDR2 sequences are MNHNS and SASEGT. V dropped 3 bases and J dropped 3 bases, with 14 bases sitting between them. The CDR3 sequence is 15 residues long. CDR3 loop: CASSDTRGSKETQYF. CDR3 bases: TGTGCCAGCAGTGATACTAGGGGCAGCAAAGAGACCCAGTACTTC.